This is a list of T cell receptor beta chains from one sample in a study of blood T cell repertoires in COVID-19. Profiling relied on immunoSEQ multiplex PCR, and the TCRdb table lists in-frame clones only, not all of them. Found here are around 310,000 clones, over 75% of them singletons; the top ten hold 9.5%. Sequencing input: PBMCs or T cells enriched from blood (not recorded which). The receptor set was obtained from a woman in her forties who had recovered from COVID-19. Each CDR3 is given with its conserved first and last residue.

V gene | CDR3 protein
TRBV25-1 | CASKRDYNTQYF
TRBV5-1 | CASSSGGYDYGYTF
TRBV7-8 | CASSSPGSTEAFF
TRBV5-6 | CASSSAGIRLEVGEQYF
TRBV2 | CASSQLAGAGELFF
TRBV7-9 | CASSLGQNYNEKLFF
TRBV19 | CASSGLGQGEETQYF
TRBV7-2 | CASSLRASGGAAYNEQFF
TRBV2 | CASRGQFSGNTIYF
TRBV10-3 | CAISETGTRAREQYF
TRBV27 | CASSFDRGRVEKLFF
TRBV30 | CAWRGRGFYGYTF
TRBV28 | CASRRQGAGSPLHF
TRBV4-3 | CASSQDRGTALYGYTF
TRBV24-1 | CATRRLQGEQNEQFF
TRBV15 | CATREGGANVLTF
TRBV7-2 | CASSLGQIYGYTF
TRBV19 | CASGTGLNYNEQFF
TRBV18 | CASSPSTGELFF
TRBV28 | CASVGGPVNTEAFF
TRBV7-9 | CASSPGGTYEQYF
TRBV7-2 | CASSLGSGTEAFF
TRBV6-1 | CASSDVASGGWDTQYF
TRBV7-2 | CASSLEQGKWYF
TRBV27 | CASSSLGETQYF
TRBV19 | CASSLRTATNQPQHF
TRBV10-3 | CAITDPLAGDYNEQFF
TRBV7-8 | CASSLVRGSHEQYF
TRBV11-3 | CASSYSVQEDLETQYF
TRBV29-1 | CSVVLDRGPTNYGYTF
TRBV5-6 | CASSPGVSYEQYF
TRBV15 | CATIGLAGEVRTDTQYF
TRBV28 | CASSLSPYGYTF
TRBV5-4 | CASTFKGAPDTQYF
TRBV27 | CASSSGGFSYEQYF
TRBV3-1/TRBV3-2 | CASSPGTSRRLLSYEQYF
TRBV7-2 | CASSLKRGRGADTDTQYF
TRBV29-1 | CSVVLGGTGELFF
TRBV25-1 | CASSDSFNSPLHF
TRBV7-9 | CASSPIGAGTSYEQYF
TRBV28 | CASSGTGGRNEQFF
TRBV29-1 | CSVEGLRGDRETQYF